The 32 T cell receptor beta chains below come from one sample, sequenced in a study of shared T cell receptors in the human thymus. Assay: immunoSEQ multiplex PCR; the TCRdb copy retains only in-frame clones and omits some. Here the sample spans roughly 550,000 clones, approximately 78% being singletons. The same sample was also studied in work on human thymus T cells.

The sequencing input was thymocytes. The receptors here all came from a boy in the first two years of life with a congenital heart defect.

The V and J genes are TRBV7-2 and TRBJ2-2, with D maybe TRBD2 (6 bases). V lost 1 base, J lost 3 bases, and 15 bases lay in between. The V gene's germline CDR1 is SGHTA and CDR2 FQGNSA. The CDR3 spans 17 residues. The CDR3 region has the DNA TGTGCCAGCAGCTTAGATGGTGACGGGACTGACACCGGGGAGCTGTTTTTT. Residues: CASSLDGDGTDTGELFF.

The rearrangement uses TRBV10-3 and TRBJ2-1; TRBD1 might be the D (6 bases). Germline values: CDR1 ENHRY, CDR2 SYGVKD. With 2 bases removed from V and 8 bases from J, the gap between germline ends came to 13 bases. The CDR3 is 14 residues long. The CDR3 region is CAISEGPSGDEQFF. DNA of the CDR3: TGTGCCATCAGTGAGGGCCCCTCAGGGGATGAGCAGTTCTTC.

V and J are TRBV10-2 and TRBJ2-3; the match to TRBD2 covers 8 bases. The CDR3 runs to 15 residues. Germline V lookup: CDR1 WSHSY, CDR2 SAAADI. J gave up 6 bases and V 4 bases, and 9 bases lay outside the gene matches. The DNA for the CDR3 is TGCGCCAGCAGTGTGTCGGGCGGGAGGAGGGATACGCAGTATTTT. As protein: CASSVSGGRRDTQYF.

The chain employs TRBV30 and TRBJ2-7, with TRBD2 identical over 16 bases. Losses at the gene ends were 0 bases for V and 2 bases for J; bases not matched to a gene: 10. Germline assignment: CDR1 GTSNPN and CDR2 SVGIG (reference sequence). This CDR3 is 19 amino acids long. CDR3 sequence (DNA): TGTGCCTGGAGTGTACGCCCCGGGACTAGCGGGAGGGCCCCCTACGAGCAGTACTTC. It yields the protein CAWSVRPGTSGRAPYEQYF. Together with reference TRBV30 and TRBJ2-7, the CDR3 gives the full variable domain: SQTIHQWPATLVQPVGSPLSLECTVEGTSNPNLYWYRQAAGRGLQLLFYSVGIGQISSEVPQNLSASRPQDRQFILSSKKLLLSDSGFYLCAWSVRPGTSGRAPYEQYFGPGTRLTVT.

As to this clone: Germline and junction disagree at one end, which may indicate a read error. Other DNA sequences in this sample translate to the same CDR3. The chain links TRBV28 to TRBJ1-5, with D maybe TRBD1 (5 bases). From germline, CDR1 is MDHEN and CDR2 SYDVKM. The CDR3 extends over 12 amino acids. The CDR3 here is CASSWGRQPQHF. The CDR3 DNA reads TGTGCCAGTAGTTGGGGCCGACAGCCCCAGCATTTT.

This clone turned up a few times. This sequence joins TRBV12-1 and TRBJ1-5; TRBD1, the table's D call, lacks a check against the DNA. TRBV12-1 is annotated as a pseudogene. The CDR3 runs 15 residues. The CDR3 nucleotides read TGTGCCAGCAGGCGCCGGACAAGTAGCAATCAGCCCCAGCATTTT. As protein: CASRRRTSSNQPQHF.

This sequence joins TRBV9 and TRBJ1-4; 7 positions match TRBD1. Germline CDR1 is SGDLS and CDR2 is YYNGEE. CDR3 size: 16 residues. After removal of 4 bases from V and 4 bases from J, the junction contained 10 bases not matched to a gene. The chain's CDR3 is CASSPRAGQINEKLFF. The CDR3 coding sequence is TGTGCCAGCAGCCCTCGGGCGGGACAGATTAATGAAAAACTGTTTTTT.

This clone appeared once. The chain joins TRBV27 to TRBJ2-2; no firm D call. V was pared by 7 bases and J by 11 bases, with 20 bases between. This CDR3 contains 14 residues. CDR1 is MNHEY and CDR2 is SMNVEV in the germline V gene (reference sequence). CDR3 nucleotides: TGTGCCAGCACCTCGGAGAGCCCAAGTGCCGAGCTGTTTTTT. This translates into CASTSESPSAELFF.

The chain is built from TRBV4-3 and TRBJ2-3; 8 nucleotides line up with TRBD2. This CDR3 has 17 residues. Germline CDR1 reads LGHNA; CDR2 reads YSLEER. V shed 0 bases and J 0 bases; nucleotides not matched to a gene: 5. CDR3: CASSQEVTSASTDTQYF. CDR3 DNA: TGCGCCAGCAGCCAAGAGGTGACTAGCGCTAGCACAGATACGCAGTATTTT.

This chain joins TRBV19 and TRBJ2-1, with 7 bases fitting TRBD2. V trimming: 4 bases; J trimming: 3 bases; junction bases outside the gene matches: 9. The CDR3 is made up of 16 amino acids. Germline-derived CDR1 and CDR2 are LNHDA and SQIVND (reference sequence). CDR3 DNA: TGTGCCAGTAGTACGAGACTAGCCATACGCTACAATGAGCAGTTCTTC. Amino acid sequence: CASSTRLAIRYNEQFF.

The chain carries TRBV2 and TRBJ1-2; 8 bases fit TRBD1. CDR1 and CDR2 (germline): SNHLY, FYNNEI. V shed 7 bases, J shed 5 bases, and the junction held 9 bases outside the gene matches. CDR3 length: 14 amino acids. The CDR3 sequence is CASTGGRQGYGYTF. The CDR3 DNA reads TGTGCCAGCACCGGAGGGAGACAGGGGTATGGCTACACCTTC. The variable domain in full, completed from reference TRBV2 and TRBJ1-2, reads EPEVTQTPSHQVTQMGQEVILRCVPISNHLYFYWYRQILGQKVEFLVSFYNNEISEKSEIFDDQFSVERPDGSNFTLKIRSTKLEDSAMYFCASTGGRQGYGYTFGSGTRLTVV.

DNA for the CDR3: TGTGCCAGCAGCTGGACTAGCGGGCATTACAATGAGCAGTTCTTC. It translates to CASSWTSGHYNEQFF. The chain recombines TRBV7-2 with TRBJ2-1; 11 bases map to TRBD2. The trim removed 4 bases at V and 4 bases at J, leaving 3 bases unmatched. Germline CDR1 is SGHTA and CDR2 is FQGNSA. The CDR3 has 15 residues.

This chain uses TRBV5-6 with TRBJ2-1, with 10 bases fitting TRBD2. This CDR3 has 18 amino acids. CDR1 is SGHDT, CDR2 YYEEEE, per germline. V shed 4 bases and J 4 bases; nucleotides not matched to a gene: 14. CDR3 sequence reads: CASSPRRSGRAGYNEQFF. CDR3 DNA sequence: TGTGCCAGCAGCCCCCGACGAAGCGGGAGGGCGGGTTACAATGAGCAGTTCTTC.

This clone was detected only once. The chain has TRBV7-2 and TRBJ2-7; D possibly corresponds to TRBD1 (5 bases). Germline V CDR1 and CDR2: SGHTA, FQGNSA. The ends were cut back, 4 bases at V and 2 bases at J, with 21 bases in the middle. This CDR3 is 17 amino acids long. CDR3 in amino acids: CASSSFQGFQRTYEQYF. CDR3 nucleotide sequence: TGTGCCAGCAGCTCATTTCAGGGTTTCCAGCGTACCTACGAGCAGTACTTC. Looking up the rest from reference TRBV7-2 and TRBJ2-7 gives the full variable domain: GAGVSQSPSNKVTEKGKDVELRCDPISGHTALYWYRQSLGQGLEFLIYFQGNSAPDKSGLPSDRFSAERTGGSVSTLTIQRTQQEDSAVYLCASSSFQGFQRTYEQYFGPGTRLTVT.

In the case of this clone: A junction end diverges from the germline sequence, so it may reflect a read error. V is TRBV29-1 and J is TRBJ2-1; TRBD2 aligns across 15 bases. The V gene's germline CDR1 is SQVTM and CDR2 ANQGSEA. CDR3 length: 22 amino acids. This chain's CDR3 is CSVEGGDRAGLAGGPIGNEQFF. CDR3 DNA sequence: TGCAGCGTCGAAGGTGGGGACAGGGCCGGACTAGCGGGAGGGCCAATTGGCAATGAGCAGTTCTTC.

A remark on this clone: Compared with germline, one end of the junction differs, possibly owing to a read error. V usage is TRBV6-4 and J usage is TRBJ2-3; D might be TRBD2 (5 bases). The CDR3 loop spans 13 amino acids. Germline loops: CDR1 MRHNA, CDR2 SNTAGT. CDR3 sequence: CASTDPEADTQYF. DNA for the CDR3: TGTGCCAGCACTGACCCGGAGGCAGATACGCAGTATTTT.

This clone has only a few counts. This sequence joins TRBV19 and TRBJ2-4; unclear D gene. The CDR3 has 14 amino acids. V was clipped by 4 bases and J by 0 bases, with 7 bases between them. Germline CDR1 is LNHDA and CDR2 is SQIVND (reference sequence). The CDR3 nucleotides are TGTGCCAGTAGTACAGATCTAGCCAAAAACATTCAGTACTTC. Translation gives CASSTDLAKNIQYF.

The chain employs TRBV15 and TRBJ2-5; 7 bases match TRBD2. This CDR3 is built from 18 residues. The V gene end was trimmed by 3 bases and the J gene end by 1 base; junction bases not matched to a gene: 14. Germline loops: CDR1 LNHNV, CDR2 YYDKDF (reference sequence). This chain's CDR3 is CATSRLLLREYAQETQYF. In DNA, the CDR3 is TGTGCCACCAGCAGGCTCCTCTTGCGGGAGTATGCCCAAGAGACCCAGTACTTC.

The table lists this clone with a few counts. The V call is TRBV7-2, the J call TRBJ2-3; tentatively, D is TRBD2 (5 bases). V was pared by 1 base and J by 2 bases, with 16 bases between. The germline V gene encodes CDR1 SGHTA and CDR2 FQGNSA. There are 17 residues in the CDR3. For the CDR3, the DNA is TGTGCCAGCAGCTTAGGATGTATCGACTACATCACAGATACGCAGTATTTT. It encodes CASSLGCIDYITDTQYF.

The CDR3 bases are TGTGCCAGCAGTGAGAAAGCCACTGAAGCTTTCTTT. It yields the protein CASSEKATEAFF. This chain joins TRBV25-1 and TRBJ1-1; D is undetermined. Between the trimmed V and J ends, which lost 3 bases and 4 bases, there was a span of 6 bases. Germline loops: CDR1 MGHDK, CDR2 SYGVNS. The CDR3 has 12 amino acids.

The CDR3 protein is CASSIEGGQETQYF. In DNA form, the CDR3 reads TGTGCCAGTAGTATAGAAGGAGGCCAGGAGACCCAGTACTTC. V usage is TRBV19 and J usage is TRBJ2-5, with D perhaps matching TRBD2 (5 bases). The CDR3 runs to 14 residues. Germline values: CDR1 LNHDA, CDR2 SQIVND (reference sequence). Between the trimmed V and J ends, which lost 0 bases and 5 bases, there was a span of 10 bases.

The CDR3 here is CAWIDGAYEQYF. The CDR3, as DNA: TGTGCCTGGATTGACGGAGCCTACGAGCAGTACTTC. This chain joins TRBV30 and TRBJ2-7; D unresolved. Per the germline V gene, CDR1 is GTSNPN and CDR2 is SVGIG (reference sequence). The CDR3 has 12 residues. V was trimmed by 4 bases and J by 2 bases, leaving 9 bases between them.

This chain uses TRBV15 with TRBJ2-7; 9 bases are a match to TRBD1. V dropped 5 bases and J dropped 7; count of bases not matched to a gene: 12. The CDR3 is 15 amino acids. Per germline, CDR1 LNHNV and CDR2 YYDKDF (reference sequence). The CDR3 coding sequence is TGTGCCACCAGCGGACCCGGGACAGGGATTGTTGAGCAGTACTTC. Its translation is CATSGPGTGIVEQYF.

This clone was seen a single time. The genes are TRBV11-3 and TRBJ2-7; 13 nucleotides line up with TRBD2. V lost 1 base, J lost 7 bases, and 1 base stayed unmatched. Germline loops: CDR1 SGHNT, CDR2 YENEEA. The CDR3 is made up of 14 amino acids. The CDR3: CASSLGTSGSEQYF. The CDR3 DNA follows: TGTGCCAGCAGCTTAGGGACTAGCGGGAGTGAGCAGTACTTC.

V and J are TRBV6-5 and TRBJ2-3, with D possibly matching TRBD2 (7 bases). Germline V CDR1 and CDR2: MNHEY, SVGAGI. V dropped 1 base and J dropped 4 bases, with 12 bases sitting between them. The CDR3 covers 15 residues. The CDR3 reads CASSYLAGAADTQYF. As DNA, the CDR3 is TGTGCCAGCAGTTACTTGGCGGGGGCGGCAGATACGCAGTATTTT.

This clone was seen a few times. This sequence joins TRBV21-1 and TRBJ2-1; the D segment call TRBD2 is taken from the table without a DNA check. TRBV21-1 is listed as a pseudogene. This CDR3 has 19 amino acids. The CDR3 DNA reads TGTGCCAGCAGCAAAGGCCTAGCTGTGGGGCGGGAGCCCTACAATGAGCAGTTCTTC. This translates into CASSKGLAVGREPYNEQFF.

The chain employs TRBV27 and TRBJ1-2, with 11 bases fitting TRBD1. The germline V gene has CDR1 MNHEY and CDR2 SMNVEV (reference sequence). The CDR3 contains 15 residues. The junction had 3 bases not matched to a gene; V was cut back by 5 bases and J by 1 base. The CDR3 DNA reads as TGTGCCAGCAGTACGGACAGGGGGCATAACTATGGCTACACCTTC. It encodes CASSTDRGHNYGYTF.

The V gene is TRBV14, the J gene TRBJ1-1, with D maybe TRBD1 (5 bases). Trimming took 1 base from V and 11 from J, leaving 11 bases between them. The CDR3 is 12 amino acids. CDR1 is SGHDN and CDR2 is FVKESK in the germline V gene. The CDR3 DNA reads TGTGCCAGCAGCCAAGGGCAGGGCTTGGCTTTCTTT. This gives the protein CASSQGQGLAFF.

This chain connects TRBV11-3 to TRBJ2-1, with 12 bases aligning to TRBD2. This CDR3 comprises 15 residues. CDR1 SGHNT and CDR2 YENEEA come from the germline V gene. The J segment lost 7 bases and the V segment lost 1 base, leaving 2 bases of the junction unmatched. In nucleotides, the CDR3 is TGTGCCAGCAGCTTAGGACTAGCGGGAGAGAATGAGCAGTTCTTC. It yields the protein CASSLGLAGENEQFF. The whole variable domain, remainder taken from reference TRBV11-3 and TRBJ2-1, is EAGVVQSPRYKIIEKKQPVAFWCNPISGHNTLYWYLQNLGQGPELLIRYENEEAVDDSQLPKDRFSAERLKGVDSTLKIQPAELGDSAVYLCASSLGLAGENEQFFGPGTRLTVL.

This chain uses TRBV7-2 with TRBJ2-3, with 7 bases identical to TRBD2. Germline loops: CDR1 SGHTA, CDR2 FQGNSA. J lost 6 bases, V lost 8 bases, and 20 bases had no gene match. The length of the CDR3 is 17 residues. CDR3 bases: TGTGCCAGCGGGGAAGGGGAGTTCAGGAGGGAGGGGGATACGCAGTATTTT. Translating it yields CASGEGEFRREGDTQYF.

This rearrangement joins TRBV7-9 to TRBJ1-1; D gene unclear. The CDR3 is 17 amino acids. Per germline, CDR1 SEHNR and CDR2 FQNEAQ (reference sequence). Trimming shortened V by 0 bases and J by 3 bases, and 17 bases separated the two germline ends. CDR3 coding DNA: TGTGCCAGCAGCTTAGCGCCCCGGCAGCGGTTTGACACTGAAGCTTTCTTT. It is translated as CASSLAPRQRFDTEAFF.

The chain uses TRBV27 and TRBJ2-7; 9 bases are shared with TRBD1. Germline V CDR1 and CDR2: MNHEY, SMNVEV (reference sequence). Unmatched junction bases numbered 6, after V lost 3 bases and J lost 3 bases. The CDR3 extends over 15 amino acids. CDR3 amino acids: CASSFKGTGIYEQYF. In DNA form, the CDR3 reads TGTGCCAGCAGTTTTAAGGGGACAGGGATCTACGAGCAGTACTTC.